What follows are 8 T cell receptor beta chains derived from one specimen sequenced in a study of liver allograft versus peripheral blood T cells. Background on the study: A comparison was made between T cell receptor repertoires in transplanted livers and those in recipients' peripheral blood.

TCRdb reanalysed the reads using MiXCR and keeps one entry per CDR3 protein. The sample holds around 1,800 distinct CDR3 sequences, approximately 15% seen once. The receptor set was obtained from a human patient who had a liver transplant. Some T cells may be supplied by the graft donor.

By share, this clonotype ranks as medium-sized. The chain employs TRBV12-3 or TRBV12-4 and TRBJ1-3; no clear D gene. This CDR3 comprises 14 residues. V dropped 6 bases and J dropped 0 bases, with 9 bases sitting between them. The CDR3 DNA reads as TGTGCCAGCAGGGACCCCTACTCTGGAAACACCATATATTTT. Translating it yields CASRDPYSGNTIYF.

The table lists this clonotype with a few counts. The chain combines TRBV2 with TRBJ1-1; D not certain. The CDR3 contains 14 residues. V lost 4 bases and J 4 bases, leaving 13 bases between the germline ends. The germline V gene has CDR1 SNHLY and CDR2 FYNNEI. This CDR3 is CASSASHGGTEAFF. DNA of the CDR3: TGTGCCAGCAGTGCCTCCCATGGCGGCACTGAAGCTTTCTTT. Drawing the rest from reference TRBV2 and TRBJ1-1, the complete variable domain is EPEVTQTPSHQVTQMGQEVILRCVPISNHLYFYWYRQILGQKVEFLVSFYNNEISEKSEIFDDQFSVERPDGSNFTLKIRSTKLEDSAMYFCASSASHGGTEAFFGQGTRLTVV.

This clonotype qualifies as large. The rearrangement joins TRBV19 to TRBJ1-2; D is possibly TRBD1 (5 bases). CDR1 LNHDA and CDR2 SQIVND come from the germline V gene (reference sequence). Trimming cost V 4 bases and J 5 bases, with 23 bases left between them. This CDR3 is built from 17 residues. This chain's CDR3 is CASSKYTRDRYGYGYTF. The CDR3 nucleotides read TGTGCCAGTAGTAAATACACTAGGGACCGTTACGGGTATGGCTACACCTTC. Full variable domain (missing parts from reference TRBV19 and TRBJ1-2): DGGITQSPKYLFRKEGQNVTLSCEQNLNHDAMYWYRQDPGQGLRLIYYSQIVNDFQKGDIAEGYSVSREKKESFPLTVTSAQKNPTAFYLCASSKYTRDRYGYGYTFGSGTRLTVV.

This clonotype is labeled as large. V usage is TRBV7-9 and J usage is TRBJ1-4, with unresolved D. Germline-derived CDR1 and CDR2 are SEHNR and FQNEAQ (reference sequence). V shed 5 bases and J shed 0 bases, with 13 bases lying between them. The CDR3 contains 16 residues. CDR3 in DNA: TGTGCCAGCAGCCCCCCGACACCTGCAACTAATGAAAAACTGTTTTTT. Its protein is CASSPPTPATNEKLFF.

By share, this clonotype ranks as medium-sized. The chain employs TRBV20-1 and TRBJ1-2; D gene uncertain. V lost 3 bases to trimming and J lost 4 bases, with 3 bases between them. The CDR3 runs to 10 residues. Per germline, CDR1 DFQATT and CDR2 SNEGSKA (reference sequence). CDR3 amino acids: CSASSYGYTF. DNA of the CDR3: TGCAGTGCTAGCTCCTATGGCTACACCTTC.

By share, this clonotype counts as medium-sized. The CDR3 loop is CASSPGQGSLYEQYF. CDR3 nucleotide sequence: TGTGCCAGCTCACCGGGACAGGGTTCGCTATACGAGCAGTACTTC. The V and J genes are TRBV18 and TRBJ2-7, with 9 bases matching TRBD1. Germline lookup yields CDR1 KGHSH and CDR2 LQKENI. J was trimmed by 4 bases and V by 3 bases; bases with no gene match: 7. This CDR3 comprises 15 residues.

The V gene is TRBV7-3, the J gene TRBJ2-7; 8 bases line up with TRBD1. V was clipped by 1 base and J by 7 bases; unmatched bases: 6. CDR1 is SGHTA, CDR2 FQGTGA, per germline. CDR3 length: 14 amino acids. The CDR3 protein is CASSLSPGQGEQYF. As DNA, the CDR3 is TGTGCCAGCAGCTTAAGCCCTGGACAGGGAGAGCAGTACTTC.

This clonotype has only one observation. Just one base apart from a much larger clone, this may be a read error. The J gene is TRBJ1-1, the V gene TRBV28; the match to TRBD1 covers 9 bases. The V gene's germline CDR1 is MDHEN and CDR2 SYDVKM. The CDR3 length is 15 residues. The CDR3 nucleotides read TGTGCCAACAGTGGATGGGACAGGGAAAACACTGAAGCTTTCTTT. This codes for CANSGWDRENTEAFF. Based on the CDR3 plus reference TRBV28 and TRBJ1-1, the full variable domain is DVKVTQSSRYLVKRTGEKVFLECVQDMDHENMFWYRQDPGLGLRLIYFSYDVKMKEKGDIPEGYSVSREKKERFSLILESASTNQTSMYLCANSGWDRENTEAFFGQGTRLTVV.